The 11 T cell receptor beta chains below come from one sample, sequenced in a study of persistence of HIV-infected CD4 T cells. For these receptors, no antigen is known. The libraries were made with immunoSEQ version 4 in survey mode. Here immunoSEQ multiplex PCR was the method, and the copy in TCRdb shows in-frame clones only, minus some. Seen here are about 46,000 clones, 85% to 90% observed once, and the top ten hold 2.5% to 4%. This nonspecific control used anti-CD3/anti-CD28 bead stimulation of CD4+ T cells. CD4+ T cells upregulating both CD40 ligand and CD69 were sorted as responding cells. The starting material was CD4+ T cells sorted from PBMCs after roughly 17-hour stimulation, obtained from a patient who received antiretroviral therapy. Receptors originate from an adult woman with HIV who was CMV-seropositive.

This chain joins TRBV19 and TRBJ1-2, with D unresolved. The CDR3 runs 11 residues. Trimming took off 10 bases at V and 1 base at J, with 7 bases between the two ends. In germline, CDR1 is LNHDA, CDR2 SQIVND (reference sequence). CDR3 sequence: CATGVNYGYTF. The CDR3, as DNA: TGTGCCACCGGAGTTAACTATGGCTACACCTTC.

The V and J genes are TRBV7-9 and TRBJ2-1; either TRBD1 or TRBD2 may fit D (5 bases each). Germline values: CDR1 SEHNR, CDR2 FQNEAQ (reference sequence). V dropped 3 bases and J dropped 0 bases, with 9 bases sitting between them. The length of the CDR3 is 15 residues. As DNA, the CDR3 is TGTGCCAGCAGCTTGGGGGTTGCCTCCTACAATGAGCAGTTCTTC. Translation: CASSLGVASYNEQFF.

V gene TRBV29-1 combines with J gene TRBJ1-1; weak D call: TRBD1 (5 bases). The V gene lost 3 bases and the J gene lost 1 base, with 9 bases spanning the gap. The CDR3 loop spans 13 amino acids. CDR1 SQVTM and CDR2 ANQGSEA come from the germline V gene. The CDR3 DNA sequence: TGCAGCGTTGAGGGCAGGGAGAACACTGAAGCTTTCTTT. It specifies CSVEGRENTEAFF.

The chain employs TRBV2 and TRBJ2-1, with 9 bases fitting TRBD1. This CDR3 comprises 17 residues. The V and J ends lost 7 bases and 6 bases, in that order; junction bases with no gene match: 16. Germline assignment: CDR1 SNHLY and CDR2 FYNNEI. The CDR3 region has the DNA TGTGCCAGCACCTCCACAGGGGGCGCGGAAGCGGTCAATGAGCAGTTCTTC. This gives the protein CASTSTGGAEAVNEQFF.

This sequence joins TRBV5-1 and TRBJ2-7; possibly TRBD1 for D (5 bases). This CDR3 is 14 amino acids long. The germline CDR1 and CDR2 sequences are SGHRS and YFSETQ. V lost 0 bases and J lost 0, with 7 bases in between. The DNA of the CDR3 is TGCGCCAGCAGCTTGGACCAGGGCTCCTACGAGCAGTACTTC. It is translated as CASSLDQGSYEQYF.

The chain has TRBV10-3 and TRBJ2-1, with 8 bases lining up with TRBD2. The CDR3 extends over 15 amino acids. V gave up 3 bases and J gave up 6 bases; unmatched junction bases: 7. CDR1 and CDR2 from the germline V gene are ENHRY and SYGVKD. The CDR3 spells CAISEGAGAFNEQFF. The CDR3 nucleotides are TGTGCCATCAGTGAAGGAGCGGGAGCCTTCAATGAGCAGTTCTTC.

J is TRBJ2-3 and V is TRBV7-2, with TRBD2 identical over 9 bases. Germline CDR1 is SGHTA and CDR2 is FQGNSA. Unmatched junction bases numbered 7, after V lost 7 bases and J lost 2 bases. This CDR3 is 15 amino acids long. CDR3 DNA: TGTGCCAGCAACGCGGGGGGGCGTCTCACAGATACGCAGTATTTT. It codes for CASNAGGRLTDTQYF. Based on the CDR3 plus reference TRBV7-2 and TRBJ2-3, the full variable domain is GAGVSQSPSNKVTEKGKDVELRCDPISGHTALYWYRQSLGQGLEFLIYFQGNSAPDKSGLPSDRFSAERTGGSVSTLTIQRTQQEDSAVYLCASNAGGRLTDTQYFGPGTRLTVL.

CDR3 bases: TGTGCCACCAGCAGAGACGGTCAGGGGAAAGTAAGGAACACTGAAGCTTTCTTT. Amino acids: CATSRDGQGKVRNTEAFF. This chain uses TRBV15 with TRBJ1-1, with D maybe TRBD1 (6 bases). The CDR3 has 18 residues. V was pared by 0 bases and J by 1 base, with 18 bases between. Germline values: CDR1 LNHNV, CDR2 YYDKDF (reference sequence).

The rearrangement joins TRBV2 to TRBJ2-5; TRBD2 agrees at 10 bases. Losses at the gene ends were 6 bases for V and 4 bases for J; bases not matched to a gene: 14. CDR1 and CDR2 from the germline V gene are SNHLY and FYNNEI. This CDR3 comprises 17 residues. The CDR3 bases are TGTGCCAGCAGGCCGCCCAGCGGGGGGGCCAACGGAGAGACCCAGTACTTC. Encoded protein: CASRPPSGGANGETQYF.

The chain is built from TRBV4-1 and TRBJ1-5; 9 bases map to TRBD1. V dropped 1 base and J dropped 2; count of bases not matched to a gene: 12. The CDR3 totals 19 residues. CDR1 is MGHRA, CDR2 YSYEKL, per germline. The CDR3, as DNA: TGCGCCAGCAGCCAAGGTCCGATCGGACAGGGGAAGGGCAATCAGCCCCAGCATTTT. Translating gives CASSQGPIGQGKGNQPQHF.

The chain has TRBV5-4 and TRBJ2-1; D possibly corresponds to TRBD2 (5 bases). Trimming removed 4 bases from V and 7 bases from J, with 15 bases in between. The CDR3 runs to 14 residues. From germline, CDR1 is SGHNT and CDR2 YYREEE (reference sequence). The CDR3, as DNA: TGTGCCAGCAGCGTACCGGGATTCCCTAATGAGCAGTTCTTC. It codes for CASSVPGFPNEQFF. Filled out from reference TRBV5-4 and TRBJ2-1, the complete variable domain reads ETGVTQSPTHLIKTRGQQVTLRCSSQSGHNTVSWYQQALGQGPQFIFQYYREEENGRGNFPPRFSGLQFPNYSSELNVNALELDDSALYLCASSVPGFPNEQFFGPGTRLTVL.